The rows below give T cell receptor beta chains drawn from one sample of a study of shared clonotypes between healthy human individuals. TCRdb's copy holds only in-frame clones and misses some; the assay was immunoSEQ multiplex PCR. The profile covers around 650,000 clones, with around 96% appearing a single time and roughly 0.1% taken by the ten largest. Specimen: naive CD8+ T cells sorted from blood. These receptors were collected from a woman under 40 in good health. CDR3s include the opening cysteine and the closing phenylalanine or tryptophan. The order of the fields is D gene, V gene, J gene, clone size, CDR3 DNA, CDR3 protein. The D gene is left open where the match is weak. Clone sizes are given selectively: once, few, many, or a class where the clone is expanded.

D gene: TRBD2; V gene: TRBV5-6; J gene: TRBJ2-7; clone size: .; CDR3 DNA: TGTGCCAGCAGCCGGGGACTAGCGGGCCCCTACGAGCAGTACTTC; CDR3 protein: CASSRGLAGPYEQYF
D gene: .; V gene: TRBV6-5; J gene: TRBJ1-4; clone size: .; CDR3 DNA: TGTGCCAGCAGTGACACACCAACTAATGAAAAACTGTTTTTT; CDR3 protein: CASSDTPTNEKLFF
D gene: .; V gene: TRBV28; J gene: TRBJ2-1; clone size: .; CDR3 DNA: TGTGCCAGCAGTTTACCGACGGACATCGAGCAGTTCTTC; CDR3 protein: CASSLPTDIEQFF
D gene: TRBD2; V gene: TRBV2; J gene: TRBJ2-7; clone size: .; CDR3 DNA: TGTGCCAGCGTAGGTAGCGGGAGAGGGTACGAGCAGTACTTC; CDR3 protein: CASVGSGRGYEQYF
D gene: TRBD1; V gene: TRBV11-3; J gene: TRBJ2-1; clone size: .; CDR3 DNA: TGTGCCAGCAGCTCTGACAGGGGGTATTACAATGAGCAGTTCTTC; CDR3 protein: CASSSDRGYYNEQFF
D gene: .; V gene: TRBV27; J gene: TRBJ2-7; clone size: .; CDR3 DNA: TGTGCCAGCCTACGGGGTTCGGTGCAGTACTTC; CDR3 protein: CASLRGSVQYF
D gene: .; V gene: TRBV9; J gene: TRBJ2-1; clone size: .; CDR3 DNA: TGTGCCAGCACCGGACCGGGACCCTACAATGAGCAGTTCTTC; CDR3 protein: CASTGPGPYNEQFF
D gene: .; V gene: TRBV21-1; J gene: TRBJ2-7; clone size: .; CDR3 DNA: TGTGCCAGCAGCAAAATCGGGACATTCTCCTACGAGCAGTACTTC; CDR3 protein: CASSKIGTFSYEQYF
D gene: .; V gene: TRBV6-4; J gene: TRBJ1-1; clone size: .; CDR3 DNA: TGTGCCAGCAGTGATGATCGACTGAACACTGAAGCTTTCTTT; CDR3 protein: CASSDDRLNTEAFF
D gene: TRBD2; V gene: TRBV5-6; J gene: TRBJ2-7; clone size: .; CDR3 DNA: TGTGCCAGCAGCTCGGGACTAGCGGAGAACACATACGAGCAGTACTTC; CDR3 protein: CASSSGLAENTYEQYF
D gene: .; V gene: TRBV6-6; J gene: TRBJ1-5; clone size: .; CDR3 DNA: TGTGCCAGCAGTTACACAGGAGCGGCTCAGCCCCAGCATTTT; CDR3 protein: CASSYTGAAQPQHF
D gene: .; V gene: TRBV19; J gene: TRBJ1-5; clone size: .; CDR3 DNA: TGTGCCAGTAGTATAGAGGTTCGAGATCAGCCCCAGCATTTT; CDR3 protein: CASSIEVRDQPQHF
D gene: TRBD2; V gene: TRBV28; J gene: TRBJ2-7; clone size: .; CDR3 DNA: TGTGCCAGCAGCCCGGGACTAGCTAACGAGCAGTACTTC; CDR3 protein: CASSPGLANEQYF
D gene: .; V gene: TRBV27; J gene: TRBJ1-1; clone size: .; CDR3 DNA: TGTGCCACGGGGACGGGGCTAGAGAACACTGAAGCTTTCTTT; CDR3 protein: CATGTGLENTEAFF
D gene: .; V gene: TRBV10-3; J gene: TRBJ1-5; clone size: .; CDR3 DNA: TGTGCCATCAGTGAGTATAGCAATCAGCCCCAGCATTTT; CDR3 protein: CAISEYSNQPQHF
D gene: TRBD1; V gene: TRBV28; J gene: TRBJ1-2; clone size: .; CDR3 DNA: TGTGCCAGCAGAGCCCGGACAGGGGGGAATGGCTACACCTTC; CDR3 protein: CASRARTGGNGYTF
D gene: TRBD1; V gene: TRBV11-2; J gene: TRBJ1-3; clone size: .; CDR3 DNA: TGTGCCAGCAGCCCTGGGACAGGAGGAAACACCATATATTTT; CDR3 protein: CASSPGTGGNTIYF
D gene: TRBD2; V gene: TRBV4-1; J gene: TRBJ2-1; clone size: .; CDR3 DNA: TGCGCCAGCAGCCCCTCCCGGACTAGCGGGAGTTCACGGTTCTTC; CDR3 protein: CASSPSRTSGSSRFF
D gene: TRBD1; V gene: TRBV29-1; J gene: TRBJ1-2; clone size: .; CDR3 DNA: TGCAGCGCTTGGACAGGAGCCATCTATGGCTACACCTTC; CDR3 protein: CSAWTGAIYGYTF
D gene: .; V gene: TRBV30; J gene: TRBJ1-5; clone size: .; CDR3 DNA: TGTGCCTGGAGTGAGCCAGGAGATAGCAATCAGCCCCAGCATTTT; CDR3 protein: CAWSEPGDSNQPQHF
D gene: TRBD2; V gene: TRBV7-2; J gene: TRBJ2-2; clone size: .; CDR3 DNA: TGTGCCACCACTCCTTCGACTAGCGGGCCGGGCGGGGAGCTGTTTTTT; CDR3 protein: CATTPSTSGPGGELFF
D gene: TRBD1; V gene: TRBV9; J gene: TRBJ1-1; clone size: .; CDR3 DNA: TGTGCCAGCAGCGTAGGGGGGACAGGGAAGATTGAAGCTTTCTTT; CDR3 protein: CASSVGGTGKIEAFF
D gene: .; V gene: TRBV27; J gene: TRBJ2-1; clone size: .; CDR3 DNA: TGTGCCAGCAGTTCCCTACCGCTTGCATCCTACAATGAGCAGTTCTTC; CDR3 protein: CASSSLPLASYNEQFF
D gene: TRBD1; V gene: TRBV6-1; J gene: TRBJ2-2; clone size: .; CDR3 DNA: TGTGCCAGCAGTGAACACACAGGGGATGACACCGGGGAGCTGTTTTTT; CDR3 protein: CASSEHTGDDTGELFF
D gene: TRBD2; V gene: TRBV27; J gene: TRBJ2-7; clone size: .; CDR3 DNA: TGTGCCAGCAGTTTGCGGCTAGCGGGGGTCTACGAGCAGTACTTC; CDR3 protein: CASSLRLAGVYEQYF
D gene: .; V gene: TRBV29-1; J gene: TRBJ1-2; clone size: .; CDR3 DNA: TGCAGCGTTGGCCCAGCCGGGCCCTATGGCTACACCTTC; CDR3 protein: CSVGPAGPYGYTF
D gene: .; V gene: TRBV4-1; J gene: TRBJ2-7; clone size: once; CDR3 DNA: TGCGCCAGCAGCCAAGTCGGGACATCTCTCTCCTACGAGCAGTACTTC; CDR3 protein: CASSQVGTSLSYEQYF
D gene: TRBD1; V gene: TRBV7-9; J gene: TRBJ1-2; clone size: .; CDR3 DNA: TGTGCCAGCAGCTCGGGTCGGGACAGACTCGTACGTGGCTACACCTTC; CDR3 protein: CASSSGRDRLVRGYTF
D gene: TRBD2; V gene: TRBV27; J gene: TRBJ2-3; clone size: .; CDR3 DNA: TGTGCCAGCAGTTCGCCTATTGGCCTACAGCGGGAGGGCTTGGATACGCAGTATTTT; CDR3 protein: CASSSPIGLQREGLDTQYF
D gene: .; V gene: TRBV29-1; J gene: TRBJ1-2; clone size: .; CDR3 DNA: TGCAGCGTTGAAGTCTTCTCCATCTTGTCACAGGGACCGAAGGGCTACACCTTC; CDR3 protein: CSVEVFSILSQGPKGYTF
D gene: .; V gene: TRBV11-1; J gene: TRBJ2-1; clone size: .; CDR3 DNA: TGTGCCAGCACCCCAAGGGAGAGGGTTTACAATGAGCAGTTCTTC; CDR3 protein: CASTPRERVYNEQFF
D gene: .; V gene: TRBV5-1; J gene: TRBJ1-4; clone size: .; CDR3 DNA: TGCGCCAGCAGCCTAACTCCCACAGAGGTGGTTAGGGAAAAACTGTTTTTT; CDR3 protein: CASSLTPTEVVREKLFF
D gene: .; V gene: TRBV6-5; J gene: TRBJ1-1; clone size: once; CDR3 DNA: TGTGCCAGCAGTGTTTCCGCACCCTGGAACACTGAAGCTTTCTTT; CDR3 protein: CASSVSAPWNTEAFF
D gene: .; V gene: TRBV6-6; J gene: TRBJ1-4; clone size: .; CDR3 DNA: TGTGCCAGCACGCCATGGACAAATAATGAAAAACTGTTTTTT; CDR3 protein: CASTPWTNNEKLFF
D gene: TRBD1; V gene: TRBV27; J gene: TRBJ2-1; clone size: .; CDR3 DNA: TGTGCCAGCAGCATCGGACAGGGCACCTACAATGAGCAGTTCTTC; CDR3 protein: CASSIGQGTYNEQFF
D gene: .; V gene: TRBV19; J gene: TRBJ1-5; clone size: once; CDR3 DNA: TGTGCCAGTAGTATATGGGCCCTCAGTAGCAATCAGCCCCAGCATTTT; CDR3 protein: CASSIWALSSNQPQHF
D gene: .; V gene: TRBV5-1; J gene: TRBJ1-4; clone size: .; CDR3 DNA: TGCGCCAGCAGCCCTCCGGGGGGCGGTGAAAAACTGTTTTTT; CDR3 protein: CASSPPGGGEKLFF
D gene: .; V gene: TRBV4-1; J gene: TRBJ1-1; clone size: .; CDR3 DNA: TGCGCCAGCAGCCAAGCGGGCGGCGCCCCAGACACTGAAGCTTTCTTT; CDR3 protein: CASSQAGGAPDTEAFF
D gene: .; V gene: TRBV9; J gene: TRBJ1-2; clone size: .; CDR3 DNA: TGTGCCAGCAGCGCCCCCGGGCAGGGAGGGTTAGCCTTC; CDR3 protein: CASSAPGQGGLAF
D gene: TRBD1; V gene: TRBV6-6; J gene: TRBJ1-6; clone size: once; CDR3 DNA: TGTGCCAGCAGTATCCACGAGACAGGGTTTGCACCCCTCCACTTT; CDR3 protein: CASSIHETGFAPLHF
D gene: TRBD2; V gene: TRBV27; J gene: TRBJ2-7; clone size: .; CDR3 DNA: TGTGCCAGCAGTTGGTCAAGCGGGGGAACCTACGAGCAGTACTTC; CDR3 protein: CASSWSSGGTYEQYF
D gene: .; V gene: TRBV28; J gene: TRBJ1-1; clone size: few; CDR3 DNA: TGTGCCAGCAGTTTCCCCGAGGGGGGTGAAGCTTTCTTT; CDR3 protein: CASSFPEGGEAFF
D gene: TRBD2; V gene: TRBV2; J gene: TRBJ2-3; clone size: .; CDR3 DNA: TGTGCCAGCAGTGACACTCTCCATAGCGGGACTAGCACAGATACGCAGTATTTT; CDR3 protein: CASSDTLHSGTSTDTQYF
D gene: TRBD1; V gene: TRBV9; J gene: TRBJ1-1; clone size: .; CDR3 DNA: TGTGCCAGCAGCGTGACCCTGGGTGTAGGGGGCTCTGGCACTGAAGCTTTCTTT; CDR3 protein: CASSVTLGVGGSGTEAFF
D gene: TRBD2; V gene: TRBV9; J gene: TRBJ2-5; clone size: .; CDR3 DNA: TGTGCCAGCAGCGTAGGGGGACTAGCGGAAGAGACCCAGTACTTC; CDR3 protein: CASSVGGLAEETQYF
D gene: TRBD1; V gene: TRBV19; J gene: TRBJ2-4; clone size: .; CDR3 DNA: TGTGCCAGTAGTATCGACAGGGGGCTCCCCAAAAACATTCAGTACTTC; CDR3 protein: CASSIDRGLPKNIQYF
D gene: .; V gene: TRBV28; J gene: TRBJ1-2; clone size: .; CDR3 DNA: TGTGCCAGCAGTCTCACTGCTGGCTACACCTTC; CDR3 protein: CASSLTAGYTF
D gene: .; V gene: TRBV28; J gene: TRBJ1-5; clone size: few; CDR3 DNA: TGTGCCAGCACCGGGACGGGGGGCAGGCCTGAGCCCCAGCATTTT; CDR3 protein: CASTGTGGRPEPQHF
D gene: TRBD1; V gene: TRBV7-2; J gene: TRBJ1-2; clone size: .; CDR3 DNA: TGTGCCAGCAGCTTGGGACAGACGTTCTATGGCTACACCTTC; CDR3 protein: CASSLGQTFYGYTF
D gene: .; V gene: TRBV6-6; J gene: TRBJ2-7; clone size: .; CDR3 DNA: TGTGCCAGCAGTGCCGACTGGGCCTACGAGCAGTACTTC; CDR3 protein: CASSADWAYEQYF
D gene: .; V gene: TRBV5-6; J gene: TRBJ2-7; clone size: .; CDR3 DNA: TGTGCCAGCAGCTACGCAACAGACTACGAGCAGTACTTC; CDR3 protein: CASSYATDYEQYF
D gene: .; V gene: TRBV4-1; J gene: TRBJ2-7; clone size: .; CDR3 DNA: TGCGCCAGCAGCTCAGAGATGAAAGGGGTTTCAGGCTACGAGCAGTACTTC; CDR3 protein: CASSSEMKGVSGYEQYF
D gene: TRBD2; V gene: TRBV29-1; J gene: TRBJ2-1; clone size: .; CDR3 DNA: TGCAGCGTGGACCCCGCGGGGGAAGGTAGCAATGAGCAGTTCTTC; CDR3 protein: CSVDPAGEGSNEQFF